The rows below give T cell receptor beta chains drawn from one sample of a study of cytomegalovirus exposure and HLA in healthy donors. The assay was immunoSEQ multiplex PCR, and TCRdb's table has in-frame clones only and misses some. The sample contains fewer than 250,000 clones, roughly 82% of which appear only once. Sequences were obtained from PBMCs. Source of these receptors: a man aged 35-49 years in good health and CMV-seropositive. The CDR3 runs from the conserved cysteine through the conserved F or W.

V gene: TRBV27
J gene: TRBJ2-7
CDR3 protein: CASSFFSGLAGGEQYF

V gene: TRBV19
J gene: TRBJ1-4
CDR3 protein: CASSPREGANEKLFF

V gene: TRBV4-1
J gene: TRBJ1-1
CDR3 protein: CASSLGPTPTAGTEAFF

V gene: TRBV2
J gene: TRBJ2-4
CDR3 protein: CASSEFQAKNIQYF

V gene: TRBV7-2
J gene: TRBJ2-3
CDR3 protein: CASSPSGTGDTQYF

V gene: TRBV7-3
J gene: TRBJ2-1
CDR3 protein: CASSSASGRGHNEQFF

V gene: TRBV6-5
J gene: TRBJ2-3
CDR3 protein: CASSYSAGARSTQYF

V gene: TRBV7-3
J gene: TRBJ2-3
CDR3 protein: CASSLIAGGGADTQYF

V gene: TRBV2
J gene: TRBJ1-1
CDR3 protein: CASSEGRGLEAFF

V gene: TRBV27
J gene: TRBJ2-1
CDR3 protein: CASSLGLVYNEQFF

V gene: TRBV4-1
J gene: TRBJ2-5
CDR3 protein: CASSQGPGAGIQETQYF

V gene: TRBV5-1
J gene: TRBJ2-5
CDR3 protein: CASSPRTGVETQYF

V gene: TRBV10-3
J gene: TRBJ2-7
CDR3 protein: CAIKAEPSYEQYF

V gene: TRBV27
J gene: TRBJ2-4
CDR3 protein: CASSSGLAGGGGGLNIQYF

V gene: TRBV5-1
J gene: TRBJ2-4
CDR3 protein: CASSNRTSGNIRNIQYF

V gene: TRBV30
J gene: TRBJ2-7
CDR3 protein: CAWSAGRGPYEQYF

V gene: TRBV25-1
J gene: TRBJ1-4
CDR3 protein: CASSDRTGPSEKLFF

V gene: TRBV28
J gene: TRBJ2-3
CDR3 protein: CASSSLTGFHGTDTQYF

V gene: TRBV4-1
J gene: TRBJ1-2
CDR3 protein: CASSQGAQNYGYTF

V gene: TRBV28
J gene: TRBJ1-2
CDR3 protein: CASSPGQGAPVFF

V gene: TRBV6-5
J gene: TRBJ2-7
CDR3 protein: CATSQALLYEQYF

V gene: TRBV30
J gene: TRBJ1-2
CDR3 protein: CAWSVHTGTRYYGYTF

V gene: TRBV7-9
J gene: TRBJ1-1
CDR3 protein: CASSLGTGLVTEAFF

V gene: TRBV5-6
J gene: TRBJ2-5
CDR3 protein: CASSGDRGLETQYF

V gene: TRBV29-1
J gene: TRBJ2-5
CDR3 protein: CSLRTGETQYF

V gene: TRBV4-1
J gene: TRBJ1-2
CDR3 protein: CASSQEPVEINYGYTF

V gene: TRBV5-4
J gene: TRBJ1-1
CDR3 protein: CASSPAQGAYTEAFF

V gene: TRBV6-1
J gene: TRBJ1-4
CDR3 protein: CASAGSWSEKLFF

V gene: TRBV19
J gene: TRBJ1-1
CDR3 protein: CASSYTGVLETEAFF

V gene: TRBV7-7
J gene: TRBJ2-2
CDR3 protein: CASSFGGNFPGELFF

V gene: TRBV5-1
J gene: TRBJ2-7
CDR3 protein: CASSLVAGSYEQYF

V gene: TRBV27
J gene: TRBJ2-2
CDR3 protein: CASSLMGPGGELFF

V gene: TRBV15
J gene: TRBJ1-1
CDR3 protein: CATSRERRSDAFF

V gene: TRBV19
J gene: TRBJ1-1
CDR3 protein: CASRPSTGRTEAFF

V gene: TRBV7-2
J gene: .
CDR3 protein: CASSFGLAGTYEQYF

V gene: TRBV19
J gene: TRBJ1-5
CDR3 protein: CASSFQVGQPQHF

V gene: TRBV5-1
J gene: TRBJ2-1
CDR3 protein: CASSLGRGYYNEQFF

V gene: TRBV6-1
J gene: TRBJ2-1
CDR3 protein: CASPRVTGGNEQFF

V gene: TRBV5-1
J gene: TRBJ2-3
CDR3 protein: CASSRNLIAGAGTDTQYF

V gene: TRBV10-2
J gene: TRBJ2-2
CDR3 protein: CACMRERAGELFF

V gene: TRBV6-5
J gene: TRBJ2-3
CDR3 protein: CASSYGTSGTDTQYF

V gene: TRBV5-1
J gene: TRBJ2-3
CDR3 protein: CASSGNSGVDTQYF

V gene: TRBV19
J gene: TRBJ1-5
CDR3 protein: CATGTPRGKVINQPQHF

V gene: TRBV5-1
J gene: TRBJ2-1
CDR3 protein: CASSLRLRGSNYNEQFF

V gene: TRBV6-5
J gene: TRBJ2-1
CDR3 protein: CASSPGLASYNEQFF

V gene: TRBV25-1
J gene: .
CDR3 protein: CASSLNRYEQYF

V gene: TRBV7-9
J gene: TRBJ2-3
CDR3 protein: CASSRQRGGLDTQYF

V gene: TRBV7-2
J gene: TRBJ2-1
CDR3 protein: CASSWGLAGVEQFF

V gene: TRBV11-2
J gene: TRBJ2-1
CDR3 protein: CASSTTSGWYNEQFF

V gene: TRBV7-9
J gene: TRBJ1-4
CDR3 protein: CASSLVGRGLEKLFF

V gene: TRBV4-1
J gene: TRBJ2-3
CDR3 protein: CASSQDYRSDTQYF

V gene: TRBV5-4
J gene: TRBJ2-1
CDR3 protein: CASSSVLEGSYNEQFF

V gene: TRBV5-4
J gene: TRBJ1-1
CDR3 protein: CASSPTGGDTEAFF

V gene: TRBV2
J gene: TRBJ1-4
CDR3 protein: CASSSSGQRVEKLFF